The rows below give T cell receptor beta chains drawn from one sample of a study of cytomegalovirus exposure and HLA in healthy donors. The data were produced by immunoSEQ multiplex PCR, yet TCRdb's version contains in-frame clones alone and is incomplete. The sample comprises about 120,000 clones, roughly 63% of which are singletons, and 9% to 10% rests with the top ten. Sequencing was carried out using PBMCs. These receptors all come from a middle-aged man in good health and CMV-seropositive. CDR3s include the opening cysteine and the closing phenylalanine or tryptophan. Each record gives: clone size, J gene, V gene, CDR3 protein. Only some rows state a clone size, as once, few, many or a class for expanded clones.

NA	TRBJ2-2	TRBV7-9	CASSFWAEAGELFF
NA	TRBJ2-7	TRBV6-5	CASSYSAVRSYEQYF
NA	TRBJ2-7	TRBV7-3	CASSISPQGSSYEQYF
once	TRBJ2-2	TRBV10-3	CAIGPRGTNTGELFF
NA	TRBJ2-2	TRBV4-3	CASSQGPLGTGENTGELFF
once	TRBJ1-2	TRBV7-9	CASTPGGNYGYTF
few	TRBJ1-6	TRBV2	CASSAHEQGLTPLHF
NA	TRBJ2-5	TRBV9	CASNSWDRGSETQYF
NA	TRBJ1-5	TRBV7-2	CASSLVLSNQPQHF
NA	TRBJ1-3	TRBV7-2	CASSFDRGQRGSGNTIYF
NA	TRBJ2-2	TRBV29-1	CSVVGQMSTGELFF
NA	TRBJ2-2	TRBV9	CASSVATGTDNTGELFF
few	TRBJ2-3	TRBV18	CASSELAGVSGTDTQYF
once	TRBJ2-5	TRBV5-6	CASSSLGRAGKETQYF
NA	TRBJ2-1	TRBV4-3	CASSQELAGIGNEQFF
few	TRBJ2-3	TRBV29-1	CSARRLAGSEDTQYF
NA	TRBJ1-1	TRBV28	CASAPYWRGNTEAFF
NA	NA	TRBV6-5	CASSYSSGLTYEQYF
NA	TRBJ2-3	TRBV28	CASSFPPSGRTDTQYF
NA	TRBJ2-1	TRBV9	CASSVRGPNEQFF
NA	TRBJ1-1	TRBV25-1	CASSEWGGTEAFF
NA	TRBJ1-4	TRBV4-2	CASSQESQQGAGYATNEKLFF
NA	TRBJ2-3	TRBV10-3	CAIRVGLAVTDTQYF
few	TRBJ2-7	TRBV19	CASSIGAIYEQYF
NA	TRBJ2-7	TRBV4-3	CASSQGSGRYEQYF
NA	TRBJ2-3	TRBV4-2	CASSHRDWGSKDTQYF
NA	TRBJ2-2	TRBV5-5	CASSPGSVTGELFF
NA	TRBJ1-5	TRBV29-1	CSVATGGVNQPQHF
NA	TRBJ2-3	TRBV2	CASRENTDTQYF
once	TRBJ2-5	TRBV20-1	CSAIAGETQYF
NA	TRBJ2-1	TRBV6-5	CASSPPGGAQFF
NA	TRBJ2-7	TRBV7-9	CASSQLGAREQYF
once	TRBJ1-2	TRBV19	CASTRAGSNYGYTF
NA	TRBJ2-5	TRBV7-9	CASTRGETQYF
NA	TRBJ1-4	TRBV11-2	CASSRSRQGVQEKLFF
few	TRBJ1-5	TRBV7-3	CASSLERGTSSNQPQHF
NA	TRBJ1-5	TRBV4-2	CASSQEFKGAQPRHF
few	TRBJ1-1	TRBV19	CATRWGVNTEAFF
few	TRBJ2-1	TRBV29-1	CSVDRVGAGGSYNEQFF
NA	TRBJ2-7	TRBV5-8	CASSEWTGLHYEQYF
NA	TRBJ2-5	TRBV5-1	CASSGGQGAEETQYF
NA	TRBJ1-5	TRBV4-1	CASSQGQGAGMSNQPQHF
NA	TRBJ2-6	TRBV6-6	CASSYAVAGANVLTF
few	TRBJ1-3	TRBV12-5	CASGVQQGFLSGNTIYF
NA	TRBJ2-1	TRBV6-4	CASSETGEGAQFF
NA	TRBJ2-7	TRBV5-1	CASSSTGGSVWEQYF
NA	TRBJ1-4	TRBV25-1	CASSELTGKESEKLFF
NA	TRBJ1-1	TRBV4-2	CASSHPNPRGYTEAFF